Listed below are T cell receptor beta chains from one sample, sequenced in a study of immune evolution from preneoplasia to lung adenocarcinoma. Data came from immunoSEQ multiplex PCR; TCRdb stores just in-frame clones and leaves some out. Here the sample spans tens of thousands of clones, approximately 79% being singletons. The sequenced sample consisted of FFPE invasive lung adenocarcinoma tissue. The receptors were gathered from a person in their sixties or seventies with lung adenocarcinoma. Both conserved end residues are part of each CDR3. Fields, in order: V gene, clone size, D gene, J gene, CDR3 DNA, CDR3 protein. The D gene is left open where the match is weak. Where a row states a size, it is once, few, many or the class of an expanded clone; other rows omit it.

V: TRBV7-2; size: -; D: -; J: TRBJ2-7; DNA: TGTGCCAGCAGCTTAGATCGGCGGGTAGTCGGCGAGCAGTACTTC; CDR3: CASSLDRRVVGEQYF
V: TRBV2; size: -; D: TRBD2; J: TRBJ2-7; DNA: TGTGCCAGCAGCCCTTATAGCGGGAGGGGAGAGCAGTACTTC; CDR3: CASSPYSGRGEQYF
V: TRBV4-2; size: once; D: TRBD1; J: TRBJ1-3; DNA: TGTGCCAGCAGCCAAGATAACTCAGGGGGCGGAAACACCATATATTTT; CDR3: CASSQDNSGGGNTIYF
V: TRBV6-5; size: -; D: TRBD1; J: TRBJ1-1; DNA: TGTGCCAGCAGTTACGGACAGGGGGCGAGCAAAGCTTTCTTT; CDR3: CASSYGQGASKAFF
V: TRBV11-3; size: -; D: TRBD2; J: TRBJ2-1; DNA: TGTGCCAGCAGCCTAGAGGGACTAGCGGGAGGTGAGCAGTTCTTC; CDR3: CASSLEGLAGGEQFF
V: TRBV7-3; size: -; D: -; J: TRBJ2-2; DNA: TGTGCCAGCAGCCTTAGACAGGCGGGCGCCGGGGAGCTGTTTTTT; CDR3: CASSLRQAGAGELFF
V: TRBV30; size: -; D: TRBD2; J: TRBJ2-2; DNA: TGTGCCTGGAGTGAAGCGGGAGTATCTACCGGGGAGCTGTTTTTT; CDR3: CAWSEAGVSTGELFF
V: TRBV2; size: few; D: -; J: TRBJ1-5; DNA: TGTGCCAGCAGTGAACGTCGGGGCCATAGCAATCAGCCCCAGCATTTT; CDR3: CASSERRGHSNQPQHF
V: TRBV19; size: -; D: -; J: TRBJ1-5; DNA: TGTGCCAGTGTGCCAAGGGATAGCAATCAGCCCCAGCATTTT; CDR3: CASVPRDSNQPQHF
V: TRBV5-1; size: few; D: -; J: TRBJ1-1; DNA: TGCGCCAGCAGCTTAGACGGAATGAACACTGAAGCTTTCTTT; CDR3: CASSLDGMNTEAFF
V: TRBV11-2; size: -; D: -; J: TRBJ2-2; DNA: TGTGCCAGCAGCTTAGTCCCTGGGGGGACTGGCAACACCGGGGAGCTGTTTTTT; CDR3: CASSLVPGGTGNTGELFF